The source of this T cell receptor beta chain is a study of blood T cell repertoires in COVID-19. Whole-study context: There were acute and convalescent COVID-19 samples, and they came from the United States, Italy and Spain. The cDNA or gDNA used as material had been derived from T cells, B-cell-depleted T cells, or PBMCs.

In the authors' workflow: Amplification with reference gene primers provided the estimates of nucleated cell counts. Generated by immunoSEQ multiplex PCR, the TCRdb table keeps only in-frame clones and is missing some. V, J and clone size are those of that table, while D and trimming were read from the DNA. The sample consists of fewer than 200,000 clones, around nine tenths of them appearing once. The CDR3 runs to 14 residues. In germline, CDR1 is SGHDT, CDR2 YYEEEE. V dropped 3 bases and J dropped 8 bases, with 15 bases sitting between them. The material sequenced was peripheral blood. This clonotype originated in a woman in her late teens or twenties who had recovered from COVID-19. The chain carries TRBV5-6 and TRBJ2-4; D may be TRBD1 (6 bases). CDR3 in DNA: TGTGCCAGCAGCTCCCCACAGGGAGCGGACATTCAGTACTTC. Protein: CASSSPQGADIQYF.